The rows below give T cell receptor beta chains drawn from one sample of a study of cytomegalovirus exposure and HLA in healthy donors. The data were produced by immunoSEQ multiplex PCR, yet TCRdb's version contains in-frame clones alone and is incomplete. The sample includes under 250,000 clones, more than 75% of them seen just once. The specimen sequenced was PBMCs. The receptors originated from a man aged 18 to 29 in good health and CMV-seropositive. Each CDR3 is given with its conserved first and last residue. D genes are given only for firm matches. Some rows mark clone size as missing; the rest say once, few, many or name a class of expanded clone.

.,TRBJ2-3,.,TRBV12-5,CASGLVFSSGTDTQYF,TGTGCTAGTGGTTTGGTATTCTCTAGCGGCACAGATACGCAGTATTTT
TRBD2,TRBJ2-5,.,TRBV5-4,CASSFAGGETQYF,TGTGCCAGCAGCTTCGCGGGGGGAGAGACCCAGTACTTC
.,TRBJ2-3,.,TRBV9,CASPERRELGQYF,TGTGCCAGCCCCGAACGGAGGGAACTTGGGCAGTATTTT
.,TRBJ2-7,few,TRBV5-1,CASSSTGSEQYF,TGCGCCAGCAGCTCAACAGGGAGCGAGCAGTACTTC
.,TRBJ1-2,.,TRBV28,CASRRDRLGGYTF,TGTGCCAGCAGACGAGACAGGTTGGGGGGCTACACCTTC
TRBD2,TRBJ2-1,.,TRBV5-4,CASRGEGLYNEQFF,TGTGCCAGCAGGGGGGAGGGCCTATACAATGAGCAGTTCTTC
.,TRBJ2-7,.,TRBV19,CASSIQPRLGAGHSYEQYF,TGTGCCAGTAGTATACAACCCCGCCTCGGAGCGGGACACTCCTACGAGCAGTACTTC
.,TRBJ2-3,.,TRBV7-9,CASSLAIGGSTDTQYF,TGTGCCAGCAGCTTAGCGATAGGGGGAAGCACAGATACGCAGTATTTT
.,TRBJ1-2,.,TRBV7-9,CASSLGGGGGYTF,TGTGCCAGCAGCTTAGGAGGTGGTGGTGGCTACACCTTC
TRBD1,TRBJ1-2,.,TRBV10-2,CASAGTGAGYTF,TGCGCCAGCGCCGGGACAGGGGCTGGCTACACCTTC
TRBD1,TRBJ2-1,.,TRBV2,CASSGTGGIYNEQFF,TGTGCCAGCAGTGGGACAGGGGGGATTTACAATGAGCAGTTCTTC
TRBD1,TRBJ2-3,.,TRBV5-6,CASRLQGALADTQYF,TGTGCCAGCAGGCTACAGGGGGCGTTGGCAGATACGCAGTATTTT
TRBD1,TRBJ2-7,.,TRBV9,CASNYRGIGYEQYF,TGTGCCAGCAATTACAGGGGGATCGGATACGAGCAGTACTTC
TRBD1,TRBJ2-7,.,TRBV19,CASSMGQGFTYEQYF,TGTGCCAGTAGTATGGGACAGGGGTTCACTTACGAGCAGTACTTC
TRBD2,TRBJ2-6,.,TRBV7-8,CASSAGLAGDISGANVLTF,TGTGCCAGCAGCGCCGGACTAGCGGGCGATATCTCTGGGGCCAACGTCCTGACTTTC
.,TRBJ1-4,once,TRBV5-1,CASSLVSASTATNEKLFF,TGCGCCAGCAGCTTGGTATCGGCAAGTACTGCAACTAATGAAAAACTGTTTTTT
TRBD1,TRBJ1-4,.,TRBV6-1,CASSESRDSVEKLFF,TGTGCCAGCAGTGAATCGAGGGACAGCGTTGAAAAACTGTTTTTT
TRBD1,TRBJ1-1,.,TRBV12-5,CASGRALTGGNTEAFF,TGTGCTAGTGGTCGCGCCCTGACAGGGGGGAACACTGAAGCTTTCTTT
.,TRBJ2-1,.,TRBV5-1,CASSLDGGEQFF,TGCGCCAGCAGCTTGGACGGAGGTGAGCAGTTCTTC
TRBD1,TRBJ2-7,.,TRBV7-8,CASSFSVAGGSYEQYF,TGTGCCAGCAGCTTCTCCGTAGCAGGGGGCTCCTACGAGCAGTACTTC
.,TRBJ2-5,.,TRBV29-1,CSVNQRVPETQYF,TGCAGCGTTAACCAGCGAGTCCCAGAGACCCAGTACTTC
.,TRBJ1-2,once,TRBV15,CATSRDRGNYGYTF,TGTGCCACCAGCAGAGATCGGGGGAACTATGGCTACACCTTC
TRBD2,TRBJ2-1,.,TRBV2,CASKRLAGDNEQFF,TGTGCCAGCAAGAGGCTAGCGGGAGACAATGAGCAGTTCTTC
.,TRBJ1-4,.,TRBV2,CASSEESLEKLFF,TGTGCCAGCAGTGAGGAGAGCCTTGAAAAACTGTTTTTT
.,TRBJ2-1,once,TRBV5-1,CASSPDRTDRSEQFF,TGCGCCAGCAGCCCGGACCGGACAGACCGGAGTGAGCAGTTCTTC
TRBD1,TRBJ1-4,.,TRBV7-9,CASSVGQGNEKLFF,TGTGCCAGCAGCGTGGGACAGGGTAATGAAAAACTGTTTTTT
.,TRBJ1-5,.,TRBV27,CASSLLGSNQPQHF,TGTGCCAGCAGTTTATTGGGCAGCAATCAGCCCCAGCATTTT
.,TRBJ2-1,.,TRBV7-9,CASSLAPGAGSYNEQFF,TGTGCCAGCAGCTTAGCGCCCGGGGCGGGCTCCTACAATGAGCAGTTCTTC
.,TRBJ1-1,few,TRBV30,CASTTKNTEAFF,TGTGCCTCGACGACGAAAAACACTGAAGCTTTCTTT
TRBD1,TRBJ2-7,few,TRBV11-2,CASRTYRGSSYEQYF,TGTGCCAGCAGGACCTACAGGGGGAGCTCGTACGAGCAGTACTTC
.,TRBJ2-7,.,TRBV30,CAWRYRGGYEQYF,TGTGCCTGGAGGTACAGGGGAGGCTACGAGCAGTACTTC
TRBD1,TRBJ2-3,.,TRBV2,CASSNKQGRADTQYF,TGTGCCAGCAGTAATAAACAGGGGAGAGCAGATACGCAGTATTTT
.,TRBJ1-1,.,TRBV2,CASSARVSSNTEAFF,TGTGCCAGCAGTGCGAGAGTTTCCTCAAACACTGAAGCTTTCTTT
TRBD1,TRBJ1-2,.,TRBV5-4,CASSFQGAPGGYTF,TGTGCCAGCAGCTTTCAGGGGGCGCCCGGTGGCTACACCTTC
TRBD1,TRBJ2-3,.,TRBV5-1,CASSDQGEDTQYF,TGCGCCAGCAGCGACCAGGGGGAGGATACGCAGTATTTT
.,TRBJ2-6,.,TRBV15,CATRAHSGANVLTF,TGTGCCACTAGGGCGCACTCTGGGGCCAACGTCCTGACTTTC
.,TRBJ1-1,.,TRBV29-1,CSVPGIEAFF,TGCAGCGTCCCAGGGATTGAAGCTTTCTTT
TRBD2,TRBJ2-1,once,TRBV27,CASRLAGNNEQFF,TGTGCCAGCCGTCTAGCGGGAAACAATGAGCAGTTCTTC
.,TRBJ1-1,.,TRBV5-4,CASSLRADGSEAFF,TGTGCCAGCAGCCTCAGGGCGGACGGGTCTGAAGCTTTCTTT
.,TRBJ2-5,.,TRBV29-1,CSVVGYQETQYF,TGCAGCGTTGTTGGGTACCAAGAGACCCAGTACTTC
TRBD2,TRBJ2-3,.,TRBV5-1,CASSLPSGSASATQYF,TGCGCCAGCAGCTTGCCCAGCGGGAGCGCTTCGGCTACGCAGTATTTT